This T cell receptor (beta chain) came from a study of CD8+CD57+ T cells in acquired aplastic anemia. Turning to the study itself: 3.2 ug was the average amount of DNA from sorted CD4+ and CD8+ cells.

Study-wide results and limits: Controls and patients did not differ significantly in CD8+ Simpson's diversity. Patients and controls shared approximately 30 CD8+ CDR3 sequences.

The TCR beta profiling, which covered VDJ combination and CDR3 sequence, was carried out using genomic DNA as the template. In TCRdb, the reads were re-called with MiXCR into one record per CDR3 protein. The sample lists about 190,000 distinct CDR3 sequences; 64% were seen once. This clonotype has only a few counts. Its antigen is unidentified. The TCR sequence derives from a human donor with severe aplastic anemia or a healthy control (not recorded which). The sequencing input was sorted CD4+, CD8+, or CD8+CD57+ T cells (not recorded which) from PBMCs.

The CDR3: CASSFKPGILFF. CDR3 coding DNA: TGTGCCAGCAGCTTTAAGCCAGGGATTCTGTTCTTC. The chain couples TRBV7-9 to TRBJ2-1, with TRBD1 as a possible D gene (5 bases). This CDR3 has 12 amino acids. V gave up 3 bases and J gave up 15 bases, with 15 bases separating them. Germline CDR1 is SEHNR and CDR2 is FQNEAQ (reference sequence). Full variable domain (missing parts from reference TRBV7-9 and TRBJ2-1): DTGVSQNPRHKITKRGQNVTFRCDPISEHNRLYWYRQTLGQGPEFLTYFQNEAQLEKSRLLSDRFSAERPKGSFSTLEIQRTEQGDSAMYLCASSFKPGILFFGPGTRLTVL.